The source of this TCR beta chain is a study of immune cell composition in non-small cell lung cancer. Study results and caveats: Lung squamous cell carcinoma tumours had significantly higher top 10 clone scores and productive clonality than lung adenocarcinoma. Dominant in vivo tumour-associated clones were not shown to share tumour-reactive sequences. Smoking pack-years did not significantly correlate with tumour TCR-beta clonality.

This CDR3 is 14 amino acids long. Germline V gives CDR1 SGHKS, CDR2 YYEKEE (reference sequence). The V gene lost 0 bases and the J gene lost 10 bases, with 16 bases spanning the gap. Repertoires were generated with immunoSEQ multiplex PCR, while TCRdb's copy carries only in-frame clones and drops some. The data show approximately 3,100 clones, around 80% seen once. As concerns this clone: Its antigen is not identified.

The V and J genes are TRBV5-5 and TRBJ1-1, with unresolved D. What was sequenced was lung tumor tissue. The TCR comes from a human donor with non-small cell lung cancer. The CDR3 loop is CASSLAEWERGAFF. The CDR3 DNA reads TGTGCCAGCAGCTTGGCCGAGTGGGAGAGAGGAGCTTTCTTT.